This TCR beta chain was sequenced for a study of shared clonotypes between healthy human individuals. On the study more broadly: CD4 naive and CD4 memory each took three plates per donor, while CD8 naive took two and CD8 memory one.

The study, taken as a whole, reports: Four donors shared approximately 5% of their naive CD4 clonotypes.

Per sorted-subset replicate PCR, input was 150 to 250 ng DNA, representing around 30,000 T cell genomes. Clones were sequenced by immunoSEQ multiplex PCR, and TCRdb holds only the in-frame ones, with some missing. The table has fewer than 1.8 million clones, approximately 98.5% seen once. This clone was picked up one time. The antigen is undetermined. All donors were healthy HIV-negative adults lacking recent acute infections or vaccinations. V gave up 4 bases and J gave up 5 bases; unmatched junction bases: 8. The germline CDR1 and CDR2 sequences are SGHRS and YFSETQ. The CDR3 length is 14 residues. This receptor was obtained from a man in his thirties or forties in good health. This chain connects TRBV5-1 to TRBJ1-1; TRBD1 agrees at 7 bases. Sequenced sample: naive CD4+ T cells sorted from blood. As to subset: CD45RA+ positively selected. In DNA, the CDR3 is TGCGCCAGCAGCGCCCAGGGGGTAGGGACTGAAGCTTTCTTT. Translating gives CASSAQGVGTEAFF.